Below, one T cell receptor beta chain is given with its context. Its antigen is still unknown. This sample stems from a study of cytomegalovirus exposure and HLA in healthy donors. Overall study context: The approximately 120 validation repertoires, a later analysis reported, used the same platform as the roughly 660 repertoires from the first cohort.

Sequencing was performed with immunoSEQ multiplex PCR; in TCRdb, only in-frame clones are kept and a portion is missing. The table lists around 98,000 clones, roughly 87% of them singletons. Overall study results and limits: The investigators catalogued 180 or so TCR beta chains as cytomegalovirus-associated. Among the CMV-associated chains, three were confirmed in vitro as specific for CMV antigens. The finding came from a later analysis; first-cohort TCR clusters tended to co-occur in the 130 or so validation repertoires.

The receptor was isolated from a woman in her twenties or thirties in good health and CMV-seronegative. The sequencing input was PBMCs.

The CDR3 reads CASSFGLAYEQYF. DNA of the CDR3: TGTGCCAGCAGTTTTGGTCTAGCTTACGAGCAGTACTTC. This sequence joins TRBV27 and TRBJ2-7; TRBD2 is a possible D gene (5 bases). CDR3 length: 13 residues. V was pared by 3 bases and J by 4 bases, with 10 bases between. From germline, CDR1 is MNHEY and CDR2 SMNVEV (reference sequence).